The sequence of this T cell receptor (beta chain) was determined in a study of post-analysis software for immune sequencing data. Study-level information: There were relapsing-remitting, secondary progressive and progressive-relapsing multiple sclerosis among the disease courses included.

V lost 4 bases and J lost 9, with 20 bases in between. CDR3 length equals 15 residues. In germline, CDR1 is SGHTS, CDR2 YDEGEE. About this clonotype itself: Its antigen is unidentified.

cDNA libraries for TCR beta contained unique molecular identifiers. T cells numbering about 0.85 to 10 million yielded some 480,000 cDNA molecules. MiXCR, run by TCRdb on the PCR reads, gives a single entry per CDR3 protein. The sample lists 450,000 or so distinct CDR3 sequences, 45% occurring once. Study-wide points: The study found TRBV5-6, TRBV5-1 and TRBV20-1 among about five TRBV segments more frequent in patients than controls. The study found significantly lower normalized Chao1 diversity in multiple sclerosis patients than in controls.

This sequence was found in a girl under 18 with multiple sclerosis. The chain combines TRBV5-8 with TRBJ2-1; D not resolved. Sample: blood. The DNA of the CDR3 is TGTGCCAGCAGCCCAGCCCGACTCGATTCCCGTGAGCAGTTCTTC. Translating it yields CASSPARLDSREQFF.